Detailed here is one T cell receptor beta chain. It was with a sample-barcoded 5' primer and a J-beta primer mix that a second PCR of about 6 to 12 cycles was run. TCRdb used MiXCR to reprocess the 5' RACE reads, holding one entry per CDR3 protein. Here the sample spans some 800,000 distinct CDR3 sequences, around 45% being singletons. The data were taken from a study of blood T cells in healthy people across ages. V dropped 2 bases and J dropped 1 base, with 8 bases sitting between them. CDR1 and CDR2 from the germline V gene are SGHAT and FQNNGV. This CDR3 contains 14 residues. Healthy Caucasian individuals from Russia aged about 6 to 95 were enrolled as donors.

This receptor was obtained from a man aged 55 to 70 in good health. Material for sequencing was blood. The chain has TRBV11-2 and TRBJ1-1; D is uncertain. The CDR3 nucleotides are TGTGCCAGCAGCTTACAGACATCGAACACTGAAGCTTTCTTT. Translating it yields CASSLQTSNTEAFF.